One sample yielded the 9 T cell receptor beta chains listed below, sequenced in a study of T-cell reconstitution after alpha-beta-depleted transplantation in children. During its preparation, the TCRbeta library received unique molecular identifiers. From the PCR reads, TCRdb called clonotypes with MiXCR, one entry per CDR3 protein. The profile shows about 980,000 distinct CDR3 sequences, 25% to 35% of them singletons. This material consisted of PBMCs, mostly from graft donor cells, taken 360 days after TCRalphabeta/CD19-depleted stem cell transplant. Receptor source: a boy in the first two years of life who had a stem cell transplant for SCID, so the T cells may come from the graft donor.

The chain links TRBV29-1 to TRBJ1-2, with D tentatively TRBD1 (5 bases). The germline V gene encodes CDR1 SQVTM and CDR2 ANQGSEA. CDR3 length: 13 amino acids. Deletions cut 4 bases from V and 3 bases from J, with 12 bases between. The CDR3 DNA follows: TGCAGCGTTGGCCCCGAGGGGCACTATGGCTACACCTTC. Translation: CSVGPEGHYGYTF.

Only a few counts were recorded for this clonotype. The rearrangement uses TRBV18 and TRBJ2-5, with D hard to call. Germline V gene data show CDR1 as KGHSH and CDR2 as LQKENI. The CDR3 is 13 amino acids. V was cut by 3 bases and J by 5 bases, with 10 bases left in between. The CDR3 bases are TGTGCCAGCTCACCCCAGCAAGAGGAGACCCAGTACTTC. This translates into CASSPQQEETQYF.

This clonotype has just a few counts. This chain connects TRBV5-1 to TRBJ2-2, with D tentatively TRBD1 or TRBD2 (6 bases each). CDR1 and CDR2 (germline): SGHRS, YFSETQ. With 5 bases removed from V and 5 bases from J, the gap between germline ends came to 16 bases. This CDR3 is 15 amino acids long. CDR3 residues: CASRVVGGATGELFF. The CDR3 coding sequence is TGCGCCAGCAGGGTTGTCGGGGGCGCAACCGGGGAGCTGTTTTTT.

This chain links TRBV5-6 with TRBJ2-2; possibly TRBD1 for D (6 bases). Germline CDR1 reads SGHDT; CDR2 reads YYEEEE. V shed 0 bases and J shed 3 bases, with 12 bases lying between them. CDR3 length: 16 amino acids. The CDR3 here is CASSLEVRGYTGELFF. The CDR3 coding sequence is TGTGCCAGCAGCTTGGAAGTCAGGGGTTACACCGGGGAGCTGTTTTTT.

J is TRBJ2-4 and V is TRBV20-1; 8 nucleotides agree with TRBD1. Trimming took 6 bases from V and 0 from J; bases not matched to a gene: 16. CDR3 size: 18 residues. Germline CDR1 reads DFQATT; CDR2 reads SNEGSKA (reference sequence). CDR3 sequence reads: CSATFGTGEKLAKNIQYF. The CDR3 region has the DNA TGCAGTGCCACCTTTGGGACAGGAGAAAAATTAGCCAAAAACATTCAGTACTTC.

This clonotype was detected a few times. The V and J genes are TRBV29-1 and TRBJ2-7; the D gene is possibly TRBD1 (6 bases). This CDR3 has 14 amino acids. V gave up 5 bases and J gave up 4 bases, with 18 bases separating them. The germline V gene encodes CDR1 SQVTM and CDR2 ANQGSEA. CDR3 in amino acids: CSVSQEGHAYEQYF. The CDR3 DNA reads as TGCAGCGTTAGTCAAGAGGGACATGCATACGAGCAGTACTTC.

The rearrangement links TRBV11-2 to TRBJ2-7; 7 bases agree with TRBD1. Germline CDR1 is SGHAT and CDR2 is FQNNGV. This CDR3 has 15 residues. Trimming took 0 bases from V and 1 from J; bases not matched to a gene: 3. CDR3: CASSLEWDSSYEQYF. The CDR3 nucleotides read TGTGCCAGCAGCTTAGAATGGGACAGTTCCTACGAGCAGTACTTC.

This clonotype was found many times. The rearrangement uses TRBV4-2 and TRBJ2-1, with TRBD2 identical over 9 bases. CDR3 size: 18 residues. The germline CDR1 and CDR2 sequences are LGHNA and YNFKEQ. V was clipped by 1 base and J by 6 bases; unmatched bases: 13. CDR3 amino acids: CASSQAGAGTSKANEQFF. Written as DNA, the CDR3 is TGTGCCAGCAGCCAAGCTGGGGCCGGGACTAGCAAGGCCAATGAGCAGTTCTTC.

This clonotype was observed a handful of times. CDR3 loop: CASSFRGEITEAFF. DNA of the CDR3: TGCGCCAGCAGCTTTCGCGGGGAGATCACTGAAGCTTTCTTT. The chain joins TRBV5-1 to TRBJ1-1, with D hard to call. Germline V CDR1 and CDR2: SGHRS, YFSETQ. V was shortened by 2 bases and J by 4 bases, with 12 bases between the two germline ends. The CDR3 loop spans 14 amino acids.